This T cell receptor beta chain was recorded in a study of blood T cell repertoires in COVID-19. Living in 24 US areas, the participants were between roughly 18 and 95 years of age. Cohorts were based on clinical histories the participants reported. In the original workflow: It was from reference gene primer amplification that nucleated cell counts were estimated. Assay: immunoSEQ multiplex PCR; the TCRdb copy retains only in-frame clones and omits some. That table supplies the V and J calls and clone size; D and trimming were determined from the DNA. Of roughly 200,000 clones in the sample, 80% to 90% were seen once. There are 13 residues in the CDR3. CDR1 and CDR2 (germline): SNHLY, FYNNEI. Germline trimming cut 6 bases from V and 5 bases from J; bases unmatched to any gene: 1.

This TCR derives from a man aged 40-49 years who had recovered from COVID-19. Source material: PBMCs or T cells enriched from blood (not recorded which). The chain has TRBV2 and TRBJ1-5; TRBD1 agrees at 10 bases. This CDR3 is CASRGQGHQPQHF. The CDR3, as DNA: TGTGCCAGCAGGGGACAGGGGCATCAGCCCCAGCATTTT.